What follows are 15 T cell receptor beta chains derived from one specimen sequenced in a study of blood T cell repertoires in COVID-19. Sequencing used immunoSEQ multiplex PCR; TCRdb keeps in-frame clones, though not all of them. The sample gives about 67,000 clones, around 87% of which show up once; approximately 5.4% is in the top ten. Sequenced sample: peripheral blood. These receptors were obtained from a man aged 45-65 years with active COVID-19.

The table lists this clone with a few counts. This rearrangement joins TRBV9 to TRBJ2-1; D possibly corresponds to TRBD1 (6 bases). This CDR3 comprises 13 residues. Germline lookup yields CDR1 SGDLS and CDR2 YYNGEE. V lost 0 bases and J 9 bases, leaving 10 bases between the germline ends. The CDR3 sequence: CASSVGGGTEQFF. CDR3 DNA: TGTGCCAGCAGCGTAGGTGGGGGCACTGAGCAGTTCTTC.

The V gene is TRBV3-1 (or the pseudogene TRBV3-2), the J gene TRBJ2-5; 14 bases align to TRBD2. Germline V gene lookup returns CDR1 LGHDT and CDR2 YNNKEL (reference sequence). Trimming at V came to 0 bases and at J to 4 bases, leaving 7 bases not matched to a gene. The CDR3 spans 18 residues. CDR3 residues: CASSQEGTSGSISETQYF. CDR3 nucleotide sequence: TGTGCCAGCAGCCAAGAAGGGACTAGCGGGAGTATTTCAGAGACCCAGTACTTC.

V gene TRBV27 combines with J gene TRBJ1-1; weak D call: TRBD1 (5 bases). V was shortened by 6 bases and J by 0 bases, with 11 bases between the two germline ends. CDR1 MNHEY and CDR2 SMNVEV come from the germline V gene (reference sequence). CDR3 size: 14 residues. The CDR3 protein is CASRGKGMNTEAFF. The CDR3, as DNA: TGTGCCAGCAGGGGTAAGGGGATGAACACTGAAGCTTTCTTT.

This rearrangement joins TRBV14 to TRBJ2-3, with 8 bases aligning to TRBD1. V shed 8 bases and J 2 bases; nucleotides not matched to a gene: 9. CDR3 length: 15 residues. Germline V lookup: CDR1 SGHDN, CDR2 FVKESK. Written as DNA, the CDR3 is TGTGCCAGCCCCGGCAGGGGGCTATTCACAGATACGCAGTATTTT. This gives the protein CASPGRGLFTDTQYF.

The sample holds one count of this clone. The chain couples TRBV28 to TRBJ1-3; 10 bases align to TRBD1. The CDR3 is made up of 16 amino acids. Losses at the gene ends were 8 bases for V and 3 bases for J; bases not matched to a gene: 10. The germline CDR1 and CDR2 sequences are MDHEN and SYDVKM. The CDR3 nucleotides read TGTGCCAGCTTTAACGACAGGGGGCGCGATGGAAACACCATATATTTT. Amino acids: CASFNDRGRDGNTIYF.

CDR3 nucleotides: TGCAGCGCTCGGGACAGGCAGTCCTACGAGCAGTACTTC. This sequence encodes CSARDRQSYEQYF. This chain links TRBV29-1 with TRBJ2-7; 8 bases are shared with TRBD1. Looked up from germline, CDR1 is SQVTM and CDR2 is ANQGSEA. V dropped 7 bases and J dropped 1; count of bases not matched to a gene: 6. This CDR3 spans 13 amino acids.

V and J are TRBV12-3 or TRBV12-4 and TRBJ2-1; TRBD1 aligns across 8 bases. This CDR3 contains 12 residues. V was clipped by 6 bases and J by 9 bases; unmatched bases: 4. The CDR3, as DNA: TGTGCCAGCAGAAGGACAGGGATTGAGCAGTTCTTC. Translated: CASRRTGIEQFF.

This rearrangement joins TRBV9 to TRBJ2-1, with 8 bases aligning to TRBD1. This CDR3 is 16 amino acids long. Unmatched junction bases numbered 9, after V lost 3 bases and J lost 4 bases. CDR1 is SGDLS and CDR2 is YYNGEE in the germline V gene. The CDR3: CASSEGGQGLYNEQFF. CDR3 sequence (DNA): TGTGCCAGCAGCGAGGGAGGACAGGGTCTTTACAATGAGCAGTTCTTC.

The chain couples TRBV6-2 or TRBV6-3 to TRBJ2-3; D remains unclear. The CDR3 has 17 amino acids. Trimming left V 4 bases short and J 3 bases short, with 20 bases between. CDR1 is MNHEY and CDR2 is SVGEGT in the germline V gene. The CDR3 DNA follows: TGTGCCAGCAGTTCCCAACTAAGGTCTCGGTGGACAGATACGCAGTATTTT. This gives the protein CASSSQLRSRWTDTQYF.

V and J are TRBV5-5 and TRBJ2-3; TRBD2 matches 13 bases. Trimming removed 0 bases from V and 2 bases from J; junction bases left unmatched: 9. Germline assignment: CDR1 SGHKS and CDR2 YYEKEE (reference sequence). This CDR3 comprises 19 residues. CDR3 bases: TGTGCCAGCAGCTTGGTACTAGCGGGAGGGTTTGGTGTCACAGATACGCAGTATTTT. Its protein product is CASSLVLAGGFGVTDTQYF.

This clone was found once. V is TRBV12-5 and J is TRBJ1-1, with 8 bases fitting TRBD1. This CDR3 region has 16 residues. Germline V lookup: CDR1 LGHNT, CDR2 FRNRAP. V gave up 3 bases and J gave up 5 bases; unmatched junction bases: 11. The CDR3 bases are TGTGCTAGTGGTTTTTATCCAGGGACAGGCGGAACTGAAGCTTTCTTT. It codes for CASGFYPGTGGTEAFF.

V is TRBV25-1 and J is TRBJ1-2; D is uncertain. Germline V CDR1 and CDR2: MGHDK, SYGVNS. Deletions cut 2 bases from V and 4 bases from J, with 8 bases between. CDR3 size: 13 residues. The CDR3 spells CASSEIGTYGYTF. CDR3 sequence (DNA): TGTGCCAGCAGTGAAATTGGCACCTATGGCTACACCTTC.

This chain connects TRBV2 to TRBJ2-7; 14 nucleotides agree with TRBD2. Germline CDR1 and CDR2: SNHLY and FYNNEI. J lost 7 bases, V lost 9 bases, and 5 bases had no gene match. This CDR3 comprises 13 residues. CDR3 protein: CARGTSGSREQYF. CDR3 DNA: TGTGCCAGAGGGACTAGCGGGAGTCGAGAGCAGTACTTC.

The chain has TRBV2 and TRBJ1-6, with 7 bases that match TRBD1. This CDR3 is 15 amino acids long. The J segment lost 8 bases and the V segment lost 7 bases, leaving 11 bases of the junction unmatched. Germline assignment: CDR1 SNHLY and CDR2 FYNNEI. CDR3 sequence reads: CASTLTGIGDSPLHF. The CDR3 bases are TGTGCCAGCACCCTGACAGGGATTGGTGATTCACCCCTCCACTTT.

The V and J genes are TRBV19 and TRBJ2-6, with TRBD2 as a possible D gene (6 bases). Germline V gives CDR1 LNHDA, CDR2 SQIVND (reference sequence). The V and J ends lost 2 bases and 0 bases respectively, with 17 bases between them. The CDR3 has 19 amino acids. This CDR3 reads CASSIQVIAAYSGANVLTF. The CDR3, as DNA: TGTGCCAGTAGTATACAGGTGATAGCGGCCTACTCTGGGGCCAACGTCCTGACTTTC.